The 28 T cell receptor beta chains in this list originate from one sample, sequenced in a study of identical twins. Using its own MiXCR run on the 5' RACE reads, TCRdb lists one record per CDR3 protein. This sample has 350,000 or so distinct CDR3 sequences, with approximately 13% found just once. The same data also went into a second study, on yellow fever vaccine responses in identical twins.

Sequencing was carried out using CD8+ T cells sorted from blood. The receptor source for this set is a woman younger than 35 in good health.

This clonotype was counted a few times. CDR3 loop: CASSDRDRGRLETQYF. The CDR3, as DNA: TGTGCCAGCAGTGACCGGGACAGGGGGCGATTAGAGACCCAGTACTTC. This chain joins TRBV2 and TRBJ2-5; 12 bases map to TRBD1. The V gene's germline CDR1 is SNHLY and CDR2 FYNNEI. V gave up 3 bases and J gave up 4 bases; unmatched junction bases: 6. This CDR3 is built from 16 residues. The full variable domain, in which reference TRBV2 and TRBJ2-5 provide the parts outside the CDR3, is EPEVTQTPSHQVTQMGQEVILRCVPISNHLYFYWYRQILGQKVEFLVSFYNNEISEKSEIFDDQFSVERPDGSNFTLKIRSTKLEDSAMYFCASSDRDRGRLETQYFGPGTRLLVL.

This clonotype was counted a few times. The rearrangement uses TRBV20-1 and TRBJ2-1; 7 bases are a match to TRBD2. V lost 1 base and J lost 8; bases outside the gene matches: 8. CDR1 is DFQATT and CDR2 is SNEGSKA in the germline V gene (reference sequence). The CDR3 runs to 14 residues. CDR3 protein: CSARVRDYPDEQFF. CDR3 in DNA: TGCAGTGCTAGAGTACGGGACTACCCCGATGAGCAGTTCTTC.

This clonotype was seen only a few times. The chain recombines TRBV6-5 with TRBJ2-3; 8 bases are a match to TRBD1. V lost 2 bases, J lost 2 bases, and 12 bases stayed unmatched. Germline V gene lookup returns CDR1 MNHEY and CDR2 SVGAGI. The CDR3 length is 18 residues. The CDR3 sequence is CASSYGGQGASYTDTQYF. In DNA, the CDR3 is TGTGCCAGCAGTTACGGTGGCCAGGGGGCCTCATACACAGATACGCAGTATTTT.

This sequence joins TRBV2 and TRBJ2-3; either TRBD1 or TRBD2 may fit D (5 bases each). Trimming took off 3 bases at V and 8 bases at J, with 6 bases between the two ends. Germline-derived CDR1 and CDR2 are SNHLY and FYNNEI. The CDR3 covers 11 residues. The CDR3 DNA is TGTGCCAGCAGTGAGGGACGTACGCAGTATTTT. It yields the protein CASSEGRTQYF.

This clonotype was detected only a few times. The chain has TRBV2 and TRBJ1-2; tentatively, D is TRBD1 (6 bases). V lost 2 bases, J lost 8 bases, and 18 bases lay in between. Germline lookup yields CDR1 SNHLY and CDR2 FYNNEI. CDR3 length: 15 amino acids. The CDR3 DNA reads TGTGCCAGCAGTGAAAGGGGGAGCCGTTACCGCGGCTACACCTTC. Amino acid sequence: CASSERGSRYRGYTF.

The table lists this clonotype with many counts. The chain uses TRBV20-1 and TRBJ2-3; 7 bases are shared with TRBD1. The CDR3 covers 15 residues. Germline values: CDR1 DFQATT, CDR2 SNEGSKA (reference sequence). V gave up 8 bases and J gave up 3 bases; unmatched junction bases: 14. CDR3 nucleotides: TGCAGTAACAGGGGCAGGAGCTTGGGTACAGATACGCAGTATTTT. Residues: CSNRGRSLGTDTQYF.

The chain couples TRBV7-8 to TRBJ2-7; D remains ambiguous. Germline CDR1 reads SGHVS; CDR2 reads FQNEAQ. V was shortened by 1 base and J by 3 bases, with 13 bases between the two germline ends. The length of the CDR3 is 15 residues. The CDR3 sequence is CASSLGRSSIYEQYV. The CDR3 bases are TGTGCCAGCAGCTTAGGCCGGTCATCGATCTACGAGCAGTACGTC.

In its sample, this clonotype was seen many times. The chain carries TRBV4-2 and TRBJ2-2; 8 bases align to TRBD1. Looked up from germline, CDR1 is LGHNA and CDR2 is YNFKEQ. The CDR3 has 18 amino acids. With 6 bases clipped from V and 1 base from J, the junction kept 13 bases outside the gene matches. The CDR3 sequence is CASRPPIGQGENTGELFF. CDR3 DNA: TGTGCCAGCAGACCTCCGATCGGACAGGGAGAGAACACCGGGGAGCTGTTTTTT.

The chain combines TRBV2 with TRBJ2-1; TRBD2 matches at 7 bases. Germline loops: CDR1 SNHLY, CDR2 FYNNEI. The CDR3 extends over 19 amino acids. V shed 1 base, J shed 1 base, and the junction held 13 bases outside the gene matches. DNA of the CDR3: TGTGCCAGCAGTGAAGGGATCCCCACTAGCGCCTATTCCTACAATGAGCAGTTCTTC. Amino acids: CASSEGIPTSAYSYNEQFF.

This clonotype was counted between two and nine times. The chain combines TRBV28 with TRBJ1-1; maybe TRBD1 (5 bases). The CDR3 is 14 residues long. In germline, CDR1 is MDHEN, CDR2 SYDVKM. Deletions cut 5 bases from V and 4 bases from J, with 14 bases between. The CDR3 nucleotides read TGTGCCAGCAGTCTCCTGGGCGGGGGCACTGAAGCTTTCTTT. Amino acids: CASSLLGGGTEAFF.

This chain uses TRBV5-5 with TRBJ2-7, with no clear D. This CDR3 spans 15 amino acids. Trimming took 0 bases from V and 2 from J, leaving 12 bases between them. Germline V CDR1 and CDR2: SGHKS, YYEKEE (reference sequence). The CDR3 DNA is TGTGCCAGCAGCTTGGGGCGGACCGAGCCCTACGAGCAGTACGTC. Its protein product is CASSLGRTEPYEQYV.

This clonotype occurred a few times. V is TRBV20-1 and J is TRBJ2-7, with a weak D call TRBD2 (6 bases). The ends were cut back, 6 bases at V and 4 bases at J, with 19 bases in the middle. This CDR3 is built from 14 residues. Germline CDR1 reads DFQATT; CDR2 reads SNEGSKA (reference sequence). The CDR3: CSASGWFGSYEQYF. CDR3 nucleotides: TGCAGTGCATCAGGCTGGTTCGGGAGTTACGAGCAGTACTTC.

CDR3 sequence: CASSSRDDYGYTF. Written as DNA, the CDR3 is TGTGCCAGCAGCTCTAGGGACGATTATGGCTACACCTTC. V and J are TRBV7-9 and TRBJ1-2; D is perhaps TRBD1 (5 bases). Germline V gene sequence: CDR1 SEHNR, CDR2 FQNEAQ (reference sequence). The V end was cut by 4 bases, the J end by 5 bases, with 11 bases between. This CDR3 is 13 amino acids long.

This clonotype was seen just once. The chain is built from TRBV12-3 or TRBV12-4 and TRBJ1-4; D uncertain. V lost 8 bases and J 7 bases, leaving 17 bases between the germline ends. There are 14 residues in the CDR3. The CDR3, as DNA: TGTGCCAGCCCGGGGAGGCCGACGACTGAAAAACTGTTTTTT. Translated, it gives CASPGRPTTEKLFF.

For the CDR3, the DNA is TGCGCCAGCAGCCAAGATAGGTCGCCGGACCTCTATGGCTACACCTTC. Translation: CASSQDRSPDLYGYTF. J is TRBJ1-2 and V is TRBV4-1; D not certain. The CDR3 extends over 16 amino acids. Germline V gives CDR1 MGHRA, CDR2 YSYEKL. Trimming removed 0 bases from V and 4 bases from J, with 15 bases in between.

This clonotype was detected only a few times. This chain connects TRBV7-9 to TRBJ2-5; 11 bases fit TRBD2. Unmatched junction bases numbered 3, after V lost 1 base and J lost 5 bases. CDR3 length: 15 residues. In germline, CDR1 is SEHNR, CDR2 FQNEAQ (reference sequence). The chain's CDR3 is CASSLVAGGPETQYF. For the CDR3, the DNA is TGTGCCAGCAGCTTAGTAGCGGGAGGGCCGGAGACCCAGTACTTC. The full variable domain, completed using reference TRBV7-9 and TRBJ2-5, is DTGVSQNPRHKITKRGQNVTFRCDPISEHNRLYWYRQTLGQGPEFLTYFQNEAQLEKSRLLSDRFSAERPKGSFSTLEIQRTEQGDSAMYLCASSLVAGGPETQYFGPGTRLLVL.

This chain joins TRBV2 and TRBJ1-1, with 8 nucleotides matching TRBD1. V trimming: 3 bases; J trimming: 1 base; junction bases outside the gene matches: 16. The CDR3 extends over 19 amino acids. Germline V gives CDR1 SNHLY, CDR2 FYNNEI. The CDR3 coding sequence is TGTGCCAGCAGTGACGGTGACAGGGGCCGACTGACGGAGAACACTGAAGCTTTCTTT. Encoded protein: CASSDGDRGRLTENTEAFF.

Ten or more counts support this clonotype. The chain couples TRBV12-3 or TRBV12-4 to TRBJ2-2; the D is unclear. V was trimmed by 8 bases and J by 0 bases, leaving 13 bases between them. The CDR3 runs 15 residues. The CDR3 spells CASAMRRSNTGELFF. The CDR3, as DNA: TGTGCCAGCGCCATGAGAAGGTCGAACACCGGGGAGCTGTTTTTT.

This clonotype was found many times. The chain combines TRBV7-9 with TRBJ2-1, with TRBD1 as a possible D gene (6 bases). V lost 1 base and J 6 bases, leaving 10 bases between the germline ends. Germline V gene lookup returns CDR1 SEHNR and CDR2 FQNEAQ (reference sequence). The CDR3 is 14 amino acids. DNA for the CDR3: TGTGCCAGCAGCTTAGGTTACAGGGTCAATGAGCAGTTCTTC. It is translated as CASSLGYRVNEQFF.

This chain links TRBV7-6 with TRBJ2-2; D may be TRBD1 (5 bases). The CDR3 covers 15 residues. The germline V gene encodes CDR1 SGHVS and CDR2 FNYEAQ. V gave up 3 bases and J gave up 6 bases, with 14 bases separating them. Here the CDR3 DNA reads TGTGCCAGCAGCTTCAAAAGGGGCAGGGCCGGGGAGCTGTTTTTT. Encoded protein: CASSFKRGRAGELFF.

This clonotype has at least ten counts. The gene calls are TRBV5-1 and TRBJ2-1, with 7 bases identical to TRBD1. V lost 3 bases to trimming and J lost 8 bases; unmatched junction nucleotides: 8. Germline lookup yields CDR1 SGHRS and CDR2 YFSETQ. The length of the CDR3 is 14 residues. CDR3 residues: CASSSATGVDEQFF. The CDR3 DNA sequence: TGCGCCAGCAGCTCTGCAACAGGGGTCGATGAGCAGTTCTTC.

This clonotype has more than one count but fewer than ten. The rearrangement links TRBV6-2 or TRBV6-3 to TRBJ2-7, with 10 nucleotides matching TRBD1. This CDR3 spans 14 amino acids. Trimming removed 4 bases from V and 7 bases from J; junction bases left unmatched: 7. The germline CDR1 and CDR2 sequences are MNHEY and SVGEGT. CDR3 residues: CASSWTGTGVEQYF. CDR3 sequence (DNA): TGTGCCAGCAGTTGGACCGGGACAGGGGTAGAGCAGTACTTC.

This chain uses TRBV4-1 with TRBJ2-7; TRBD1 might be the D (6 bases). The germline V and J ends were trimmed by 3 bases and 6 bases, with 12 bases remaining between them. Germline CDR1 is MGHRA and CDR2 is YSYEKL. CDR3 length: 13 amino acids. The CDR3 DNA reads TGCGCCAGCAGCCACGAACAGGGATTCGAGCAGTACTTC. Amino acids: CASSHEQGFEQYF.

V usage is TRBV15 and J usage is TRBJ2-3; D call uncertain. This CDR3 is 16 amino acids long. Germline V lookup: CDR1 LNHNV, CDR2 YYDKDF (reference sequence). V lost 3 bases and J lost 2, with 15 bases in between. This chain's CDR3 is CATSSFPGGNTDTQYF. CDR3 in DNA: TGTGCCACCAGCAGTTTTCCGGGCGGAAACACAGATACGCAGTATTTT.

This clonotype was counted a few times. The chain uses TRBV6-5 and TRBJ1-4; D is possibly TRBD1 (6 bases). This CDR3 spans 14 amino acids. Trimming shortened V by 2 bases and J by 7 bases, and 11 bases separated the two germline ends. Germline CDR1 MNHEY, CDR2 SVGAGI. The CDR3 spells CASSYVGAGEKLFF. In DNA form, the CDR3 reads TGTGCCAGCAGTTACGTGGGGGCGGGTGAAAAACTGTTTTTT.

The V gene is TRBV24-1, the J gene TRBJ2-3, with D possibly called TRBD1 or TRBD2 (5 bases each). Per germline, CDR1 KGHDR and CDR2 SFDVKD. V shed 3 bases and J shed 5 bases, with 23 bases lying between them. The CDR3 runs to 18 residues. The CDR3 loop reads CATSDPSGGGRALDTQYF. CDR3 bases: TGTGCCACCAGTGATCCCTCCGGTGGGGGAAGGGCTTTAGATACGCAGTATTTT.

The V gene is TRBV2, the J gene TRBJ2-1; D possibly corresponds to TRBD1 (6 bases). CDR1 is SNHLY, CDR2 FYNNEI, per germline. CDR3 length: 11 amino acids. Trimming shortened V by 7 bases and J by 11 bases, and 12 bases separated the two germline ends. CDR3 region: CASTPGQQQFF. DNA for the CDR3: TGTGCCAGCACTCCCGGACAGCAGCAGTTCTTC. Drawing the rest from reference TRBV2 and TRBJ2-1, the complete variable domain is EPEVTQTPSHQVTQMGQEVILRCVPISNHLYFYWYRQILGQKVEFLVSFYNNEISEKSEIFDDQFSVERPDGSNFTLKIRSTKLEDSAMYFCASTPGQQQFFGPGTRLTVL.

V usage is TRBV2 and J usage is TRBJ2-7; the D is unclear. V shed 9 bases and J shed 1 base, with 10 bases lying between them. The CDR3 has 12 residues. Looked up from germline, CDR1 is SNHLY and CDR2 is FYNNEI. The CDR3: CASKTLSYEQYF. The CDR3 nucleotides read TGTGCCAGTAAGACACTATCCTACGAGCAGTACTTC.